Listed below are T cell receptor beta chains from one sample, sequenced in a study of regulatory T cells in long-lasting Graves disease. TCRdb analysed the multiplex PCR reads with MiXCR anew, one entry per CDR3 protein. Of a few hundred thousand distinct CDR3 sequences detected, less than 25% appear once; the ten largest clones hold about a quarter. Source: peripheral blood mononuclear cells (PBMCs), taken when the disease was refractory, from a patient treated with antithyroid drugs. The receptors were sampled from a female donor with Graves disease. Both conserved end residues are trimmed from each CDR3.

cdr3_length: 8; v_call: TRBV20-1; j_call: TRBJ2-1; cdr3_aa: SATETPQF
cdr3_length: 15; v_call: TRBV27; j_call: TRBJ1-5; cdr3_aa: ASSLSLGSDSNQPQH
cdr3_length: 10; v_call: TRBV28; j_call: TRBJ2-7; cdr3_aa: ASSSRTYEQY
cdr3_length: 12; v_call: TRBV20-1; j_call: TRBJ2-7; cdr3_aa: SARGLAGAGEQY
cdr3_length: 11; v_call: TRBV29-1; j_call: TRBJ2-1; cdr3_aa: SVVGDRAREQF
cdr3_length: 11; v_call: TRBV2; j_call: TRBJ1-1; cdr3_aa: ASTFVTVGEAF
cdr3_length: 12; v_call: TRBV20-1; j_call: TRBJ2-7; cdr3_aa: SAPAHSSSYEQY
cdr3_length: 11; v_call: TRBV6-9; j_call: TRBJ2-7; cdr3_aa: ASSSNQEVEQY
cdr3_length: 13; v_call: TRBV19; j_call: TRBJ2-1; cdr3_aa: ASSIRTSGINEQF
cdr3_length: 11; v_call: TRBV2; j_call: TRBJ1-2; cdr3_aa: ASSPQRNYGYT
cdr3_length: 12; v_call: TRBV7-2; j_call: TRBJ1-2; cdr3_aa: ASSPTGDNYGYT
cdr3_length: 13; v_call: TRBV14; j_call: TRBJ2-5; cdr3_aa: ASSQALLGTETQY
cdr3_length: 12; v_call: TRBV29-1; j_call: TRBJ2-3; cdr3_aa: SGGLAGGADTQY
cdr3_length: 13; v_call: TRBV27; j_call: TRBJ2-7; cdr3_aa: ASSLGQAGALEQY
cdr3_length: 11; v_call: TRBV18; j_call: TRBJ1-5; cdr3_aa: ASSPGPYQPQH